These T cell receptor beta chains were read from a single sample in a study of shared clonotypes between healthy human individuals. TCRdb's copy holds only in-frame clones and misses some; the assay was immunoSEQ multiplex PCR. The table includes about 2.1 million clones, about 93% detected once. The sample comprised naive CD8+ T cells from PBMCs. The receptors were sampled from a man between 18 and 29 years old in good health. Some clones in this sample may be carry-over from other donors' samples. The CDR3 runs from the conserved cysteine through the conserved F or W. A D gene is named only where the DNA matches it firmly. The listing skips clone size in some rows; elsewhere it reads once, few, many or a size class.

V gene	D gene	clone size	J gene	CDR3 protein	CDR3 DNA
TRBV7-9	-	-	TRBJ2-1	CASSLAESYNEQFF	TGTGCCAGCAGCTTAGCGGAGTCCTACAATGAGCAGTTCTTC
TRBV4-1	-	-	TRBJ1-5	CASSQDRNQPQHF	TGCGCCAGCAGCCAAGATCGTAATCAGCCCCAGCATTTT
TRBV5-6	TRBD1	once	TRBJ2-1	CASSLEGQGVHEQFF	TGTGCCAGCAGCTTGGAGGGACAGGGGGTTCATGAGCAGTTCTTC
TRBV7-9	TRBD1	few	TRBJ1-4	CASRQDRGGEKLFF	TGTGCCAGCAGACAAGACAGGGGGGGTGAAAAACTGTTTTTT
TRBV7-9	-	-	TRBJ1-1	CASSAHGGMDTEAFF	TGTGCCAGCTCGGCTCACGGTGGGATGGACACTGAAGCTTTCTTT
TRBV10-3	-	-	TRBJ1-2	CAISEPAEDYGYTF	TGTGCCATCAGTGAACCCGCAGAAGACTATGGCTACACCTTC
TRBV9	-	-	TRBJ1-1	CASSVDSMNTEAFF	TGTGCCAGCAGCGTAGATTCGATGAACACTGAAGCTTTCTTT
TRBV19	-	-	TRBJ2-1	CASSTWGLDEQFF	TGTGCCAGTAGCACTTGGGGGCTAGATGAGCAGTTCTTC
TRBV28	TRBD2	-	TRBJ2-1	CASSPRLADNEQFF	TGTGCCAGCAGTCCCCGACTAGCAGACAATGAGCAGTTCTTC
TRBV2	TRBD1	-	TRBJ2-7	CASRRARTGTTYEQYF	TGTGCCAGCAGAAGGGCTAGGACAGGCACAACCTACGAGCAGTACTTC
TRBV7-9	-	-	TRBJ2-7	CASSSRDSYEQYF	TGTGCCAGCAGCTCCCGGGACTCATACGAGCAGTACTTC
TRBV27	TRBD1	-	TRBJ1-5	CASSRRDSLYQPQHF	TGTGCCAGCAGTAGAAGGGACAGCCTCTATCAGCCCCAGCATTTT
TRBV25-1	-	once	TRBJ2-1	CASSLSSGQNEQFF	TGTGCCAGCAGTCTCTCGAGCGGACAGAATGAGCAGTTCTTC
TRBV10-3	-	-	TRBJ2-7	CAISEFSTDSYEQYF	TGTGCCATCAGTGAGTTCTCGACAGATTCCTACGAGCAGTACTTC
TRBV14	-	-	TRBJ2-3	CASSQGGESDTQYF	TGTGCCAGCAGCCAAGGGGGCGAATCTGATACGCAGTATTTT
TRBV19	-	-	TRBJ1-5	CASSTGPGQPQHF	TGTGCCAGTAGTACTGGGCCGGGACAGCCCCAGCATTTT
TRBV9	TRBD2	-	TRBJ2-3	CASSVALADTDTQYF	TGTGCCAGCAGCGTAGCCCTAGCGGATACAGATACGCAGTATTTT
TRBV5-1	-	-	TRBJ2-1	CASREGNEQFF	TGCGCCAGCAGGGAGGGTAATGAGCAGTTCTTC
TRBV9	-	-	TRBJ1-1	CASSGEVNTEAFF	TGTGCCAGCAGTGGGGAGGTGAACACTGAAGCTTTCTTT
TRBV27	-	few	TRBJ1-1	CASSLWAGNTEAFF	TGTGCCAGCAGTTTATGGGCAGGGAACACTGAAGCTTTCTTT
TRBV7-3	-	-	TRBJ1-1	CASSLGGRTEAFF	TGTGCCAGCAGCTTAGGGGGGAGGACTGAAGCTTTCTTT
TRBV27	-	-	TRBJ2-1	CASTQSGNEQFF	TGTGCCAGCACCCAATCCGGAAATGAGCAGTTCTTC
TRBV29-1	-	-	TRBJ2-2	CSVQGRAYTGELFF	TGCAGCGTTCAAGGGCGGGCCTACACCGGGGAGCTGTTTTTT
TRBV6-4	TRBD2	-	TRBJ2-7	CASSPFFWREENPDEQYF	TGTGCCAGCAGTCCCTTTTTTTGGCGGGAGGAAAATCCCGACGAGCAGTACTTC
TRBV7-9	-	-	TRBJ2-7	CASSLGVKVEQYF	TGTGCCAGCAGCTTAGGGGTAAAAGTCGAGCAGTACTTC
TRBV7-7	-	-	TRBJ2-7	CASSPLVGEQYF	TGTGCCAGCAGCCCCCTTGTCGGCGAGCAGTACTTC
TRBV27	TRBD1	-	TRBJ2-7	CASSSTWDSQTYEQYF	TGTGCCAGCAGTTCTACTTGGGACAGTCAAACCTACGAGCAGTACTTC
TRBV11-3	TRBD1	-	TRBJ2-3	CASSIGTVSTDTQYF	TGTGCCAGCAGCATCGGGACAGTTAGCACAGATACGCAGTATTTT
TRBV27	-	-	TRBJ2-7	CASSQLSPTVTYEQYF	TGTGCCAGCAGTCAATTATCCCCGACAGTCACCTACGAGCAGTACTTC
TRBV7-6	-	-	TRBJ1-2	CASSLIRGANYGYTF	TGTGCCAGCAGCTTAATTCGGGGTGCTAACTATGGCTACACCTTC
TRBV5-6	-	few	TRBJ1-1	CASSLDRTEAFF	TGTGCCAGCAGCTTGGACAGGACTGAAGCTTTCTTT
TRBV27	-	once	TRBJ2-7	CASSLPKTHKTGAAYEQYF	TGTGCCAGCAGTTTACCTAAAACCCACAAGACAGGCGCGGCCTACGAGCAGTACTTC
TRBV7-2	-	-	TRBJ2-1	CASSIEGAFYNEQFF	TGTGCCAGCAGCATTGAAGGCGCATTTTACAATGAGCAGTTCTTC
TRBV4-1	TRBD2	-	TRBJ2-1	CASSQDGGAYNEQFF	TGCGCCAGCAGCCAAGACGGGGGGGCCTACAATGAGCAGTTCTTC
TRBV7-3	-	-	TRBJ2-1	CASSLVRGPYNEQFF	TGTGCCAGCAGCTTAGTGCGAGGGCCCTACAATGAGCAGTTCTTC
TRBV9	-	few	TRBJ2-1	CASSPYNEQFF	TGTGCCAGCAGCCCCTACAATGAGCAGTTCTTC
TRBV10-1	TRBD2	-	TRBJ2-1	CASSEGLAGVGGEQFF	TGCGCCAGCAGTGAGGGACTAGCGGGAGTAGGGGGAGAGCAGTTCTTC
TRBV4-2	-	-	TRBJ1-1	CASSQGNTEAFF	TGTGCCAGCAGCCAGGGGAACACTGAAGCTTTCTTT
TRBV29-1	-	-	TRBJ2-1	CSVEDLTRSSYNEQFF	TGCAGCGTTGAAGATTTGACGCGGAGCTCCTACAATGAGCAGTTCTTC
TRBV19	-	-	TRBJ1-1	CASSRLEGLTEAFF	TGTGCCAGTAGTCGGTTAGAGGGGCTGACTGAAGCTTTCTTT